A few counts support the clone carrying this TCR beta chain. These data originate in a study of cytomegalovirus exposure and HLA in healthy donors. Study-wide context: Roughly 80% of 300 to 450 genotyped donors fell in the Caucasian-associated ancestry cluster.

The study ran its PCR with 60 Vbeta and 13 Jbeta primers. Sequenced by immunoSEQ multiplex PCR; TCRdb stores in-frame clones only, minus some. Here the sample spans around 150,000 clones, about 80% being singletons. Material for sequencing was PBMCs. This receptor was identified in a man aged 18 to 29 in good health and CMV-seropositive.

The CDR3 DNA follows: TGCAGCGTTGTACGGCGGGGGGGCACAGATACGCAGTATTTT. It translates to CSVVRRGGTDTQYF. The chain carries TRBV29-1 and TRBJ2-3, with 8 bases that match TRBD2. CDR3 length: 14 residues. V shed 4 bases, J shed 1 base, and the junction held 4 bases outside the gene matches. Germline values: CDR1 SQVTM, CDR2 ANQGSEA.